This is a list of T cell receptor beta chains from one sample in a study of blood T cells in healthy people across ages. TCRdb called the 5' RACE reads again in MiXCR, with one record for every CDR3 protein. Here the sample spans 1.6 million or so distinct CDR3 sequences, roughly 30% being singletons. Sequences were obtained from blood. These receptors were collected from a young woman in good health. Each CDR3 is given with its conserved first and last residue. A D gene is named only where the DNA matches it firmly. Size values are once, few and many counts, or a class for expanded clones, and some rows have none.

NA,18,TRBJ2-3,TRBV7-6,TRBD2,TGTGCCAGCAGCTTCCTAATAGCGGGAGCCCCGGGGGCAGATACGCAGTATTTT,CASSFLIAGAPGADTQYF
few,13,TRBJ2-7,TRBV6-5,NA,TGTGCCAGCAGTATCGGAGGAACGGGGGAGCAGTACTTC,CASSIGGTGEQYF
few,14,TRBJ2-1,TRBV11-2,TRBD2,TGTGCCAGCAGCGTTAGCGGGGGGAACAATGAGCAGTTCTTC,CASSVSGGNNEQFF
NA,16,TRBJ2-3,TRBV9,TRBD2,TGTGCCAGCAGCGTAGCGGGGGGAGTGGGCACAGATACGCAGTATTTT,CASSVAGGVGTDTQYF
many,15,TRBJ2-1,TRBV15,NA,TGTGCCACCACTATAGAGACTGCCCCAAACAATGAGCAGTTCTTC,CATTIETAPNNEQFF
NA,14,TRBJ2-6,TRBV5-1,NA,TGCGCCAGCAGCTTGGGGTATGGGGCCAACGTCCTGACTTTC,CASSLGYGANVLTF
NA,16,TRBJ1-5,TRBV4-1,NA,TGCGCCAGCAGCCAAGATCGTCTCTACCAGGGTCAGCCCCAGCATTTT,CASSQDRLYQGQPQHF
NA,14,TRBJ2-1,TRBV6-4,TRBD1,TGTGCCAGCAGTAGGAGACAGGGGTACAATGAGCAGTTCTTC,CASSRRQGYNEQFF
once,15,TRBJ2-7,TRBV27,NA,TGTGCCAGCAGTCCGGGGACATCCCTTAACTACGAGCAGTACTTC,CASSPGTSLNYEQYF
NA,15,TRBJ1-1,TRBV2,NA,TGTGCCAGGTACCGGGATCCGGGGAAGAACACTGAAGCTTTCTTT,CARYRDPGKNTEAFF
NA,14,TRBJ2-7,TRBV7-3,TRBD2,TGTGCCAGCAGCTTTACGGGGGGGGCGAATGAGCAGTACTTC,CASSFTGGANEQYF
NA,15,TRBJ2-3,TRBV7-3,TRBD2,TGTGCCAGCAGCGTTACGGGACTAGCGGGGGGTACGCAGTATTTT,CASSVTGLAGGTQYF
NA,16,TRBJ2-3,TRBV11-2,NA,TGTGCCAGCAGCTTCAGGGGCTCCGCCACATCAGATACGCAGTATTTT,CASSFRGSATSDTQYF
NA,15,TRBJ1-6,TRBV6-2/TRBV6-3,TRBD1,TGTGCCAGCAGTTACCTCGACAGGGCTAATTCACCCCTCCACTTT,CASSYLDRANSPLHF
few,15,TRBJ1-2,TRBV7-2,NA,TGTGCCAGCAGCTTAGCTAGCCAGGGGAACTATGGCTACACCTTC,CASSLASQGNYGYTF
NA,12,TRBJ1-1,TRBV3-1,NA,TGTGCCAGCAGCCACTCGCGAGCTGGAGCTTTCTTT,CASSHSRAGAFF
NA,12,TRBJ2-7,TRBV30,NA,TGTGCCTGGAGGAAGGGTTCCTACGAGCAGTACTTC,CAWRKGSYEQYF
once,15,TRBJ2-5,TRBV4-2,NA,TGTGCCAGCAGCCAAGTTTACGGACGTTTGGAGACCCAGTACTTC,CASSQVYGRLETQYF
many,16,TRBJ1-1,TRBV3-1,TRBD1,TGTGCCAGCAGCCAGTTCCCAGGGGGCGTGAACACTGAAGCTTTCTTT,CASSQFPGGVNTEAFF
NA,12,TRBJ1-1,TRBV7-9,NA,TGTGCCAGCAGTACGGACCTTTTTGAAGCTTTCTTT,CASSTDLFEAFF
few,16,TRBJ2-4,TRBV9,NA,TGTGCCAGCAGCCCGGATCAGACTGTAGCCAAAAACATTCAGTACTTC,CASSPDQTVAKNIQYF
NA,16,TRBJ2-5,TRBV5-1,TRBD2,TGCGCCAGCAGCTTGGATCTAGCGGGGAAACAAGAGACCCAGTACTTC,CASSLDLAGKQETQYF
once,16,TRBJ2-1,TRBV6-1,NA,TGTGCCAGCAGTGCTTCGATATCGGGGGTATACAATGAGCAGTTCTTC,CASSASISGVYNEQFF
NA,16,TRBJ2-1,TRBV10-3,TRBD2,TGTGCCATCAGTGAGTCGAAGGGACTAGTGTTCAATGAGCAGTTCTTC,CAISESKGLVFNEQFF
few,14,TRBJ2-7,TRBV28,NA,TGTGCCAGCAGTTCGGGACGGACTACCTACGAGCAGTACTTC,CASSSGRTTYEQYF
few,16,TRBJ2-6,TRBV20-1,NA,TGCAGTGCATCAGGGGTTTGGGGCTCTGGGGCCAACGTCCTGACTTTC,CSASGVWGSGANVLTF
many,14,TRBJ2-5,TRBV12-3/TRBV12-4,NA,TGTGCCAGCAGTTTACCTAGCCTCCAAGAGACCCAGTACTTC,CASSLPSLQETQYF
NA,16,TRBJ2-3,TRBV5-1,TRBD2,TGCGCCAGCACGCTGGGACTAGCGGGACCCACAGATACGCAGTATTTT,CASTLGLAGPTDTQYF
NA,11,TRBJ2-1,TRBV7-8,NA,TGTGCCAGCAAAACCTACTGGGAGCAGTTCTTC,CASKTYWEQFF
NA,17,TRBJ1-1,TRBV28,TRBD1,TGTGCCAGCAGTTTATTGTCCAGGGGGCGGATGAACACTGAAGCTTTCTTT,CASSLLSRGRMNTEAFF
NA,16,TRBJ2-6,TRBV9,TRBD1,TGTGCCAGCAGCGCGGCAGGGGGCACTGGGGCCAACGTCCTGACTTTC,CASSAAGGTGANVLTF
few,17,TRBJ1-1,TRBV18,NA,TGTGCCGGCTCACCACCCGGAGGACTCATCATGAACACTGAAGCTTTCTTT,CAGSPPGGLIMNTEAFF
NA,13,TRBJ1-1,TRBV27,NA,TGTGCCAGCAGATTTCAGGAGAACACTGAAGCTTTCTTT,CASRFQENTEAFF
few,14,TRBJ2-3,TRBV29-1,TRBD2,TGCAGCGTCCGGGGGGGGTCCTCTTCAGATACGCAGTATTTT,CSVRGGSSSDTQYF
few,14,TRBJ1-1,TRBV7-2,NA,TGTGCCAGCTCACCCTCGACGGCGAACACTGAAGCTTTCTTT,CASSPSTANTEAFF
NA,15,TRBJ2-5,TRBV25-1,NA,TGTGCCAGCAGGCCGGGACGCCTGCCCGGGGAGACCCAGTACTTC,CASRPGRLPGETQYF
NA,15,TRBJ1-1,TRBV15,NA,TGTGCCACCAGCAAAGTGGGCAGGCTGAACACTGAAGCTTTCTTT,CATSKVGRLNTEAFF
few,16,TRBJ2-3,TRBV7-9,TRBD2,TGTGCCAGCAGCAAACTAGCGGGCTCCGCCTCCGATACGCAGTATTTT,CASSKLAGSASDTQYF
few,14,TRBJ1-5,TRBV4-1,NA,TGCGCCAGCAGCCAAGTTTTTAGCAATCAGCCCCAGCATTTT,CASSQVFSNQPQHF
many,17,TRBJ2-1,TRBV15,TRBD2,TGTGCCACCAGCAGAGATGGTGGCGGGAGATTTGGCAATGAGCAGTTCTTC,CATSRDGGGRFGNEQFF
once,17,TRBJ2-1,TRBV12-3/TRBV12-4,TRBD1,TGTGCCAGCAGTTACCCTTGGACAGGACCAAACTACAATGAGCAGTTCTTC,CASSYPWTGPNYNEQFF
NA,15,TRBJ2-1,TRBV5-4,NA,TGTGCCAGCAGCCCCCCGGGGGCGGAGAGGAAGACCCAGTTCTTC,CASSPPGAERKTQFF
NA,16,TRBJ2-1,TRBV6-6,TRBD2,TGTGCCAGCAGTGGGGGGGTTCTGGGGGGTCTAGGTGAGCAGTTCTTC,CASSGGVLGGLGEQFF
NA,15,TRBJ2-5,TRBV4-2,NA,TGTGCCAGCAGCACCGTCCAGTTTGGACCTTATGAGCAGTACTTC,CASSTVQFGPYEQYF
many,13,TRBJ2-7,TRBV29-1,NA,TGCAGCGTCCTGATTGCCCCCACCTACGAGCAGTACTTC,CSVLIAPTYEQYF
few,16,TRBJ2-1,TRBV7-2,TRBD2,TGTGCCAGCACCGTGGGGGGGACTAGCGGGAGAAATGAGCAGTTCTTC,CASTVGGTSGRNEQFF
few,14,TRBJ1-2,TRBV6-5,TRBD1,TGTGCCAGCAGTTACTCCTTCAGGGGGTATGGCTACACCTTC,CASSYSFRGYGYTF